The 27 T cell receptor beta chains below all came from one sample that was sequenced in a study of cytomegalovirus exposure and HLA in healthy donors. PCR primers comprised 60 Vbeta and 13 Jbeta primers. Repertoires were generated with immunoSEQ multiplex PCR, while TCRdb's copy carries only in-frame clones and drops some. The repertoire holds about 300,000 clones, with roughly 88% as singletons. What was sequenced was PBMCs. These TCRs come from a man aged 40-50 years in good health and CMV-seropositive.

The rearrangement links TRBV29-1 to TRBJ2-3; the D gene is possibly TRBD2 (6 bases). V lost 4 bases and J lost 4, with 15 bases in between. This CDR3 is built from 14 residues. CDR1 and CDR2 from the germline V gene are SQVTM and ANQGSEA. The CDR3 spells CSVGRELGADTQYF. CDR3 DNA: TGCAGCGTTGGACGGGAGTTGGGGGCAGATACGCAGTATTTT.

The J gene is TRBJ1-2, the V gene TRBV19; 9 bases line up with TRBD1. Germline CDR1 and CDR2: LNHDA and SQIVND (reference sequence). With 5 bases clipped from V and 8 bases from J, the junction kept 12 bases outside the gene matches. The CDR3 contains 15 residues. CDR3: CASSPNPGTGKGYTF. Here the CDR3 DNA reads TGTGCCAGTAGTCCCAATCCCGGGACAGGGAAAGGCTACACCTTC. Looking up the rest from reference TRBV19 and TRBJ1-2 gives the full variable domain: DGGITQSPKYLFRKEGQNVTLSCEQNLNHDAMYWYRQDPGQGLRLIYYSQIVNDFQKGDIAEGYSVSREKKESFPLTVTSAQKNPTAFYLCASSPNPGTGKGYTFGSGTRLTVV.

V usage is TRBV9 and J usage is TRBJ2-5, with a tentative D call TRBD2 (5 bases). CDR3 size: 16 residues. Per germline, CDR1 SGDLS and CDR2 YYNGEE. The V end was cut by 4 bases, the J end by 4 bases, with 20 bases between. CDR3 loop: CASSREEVTVGETQYF. In nucleotides, the CDR3 is TGTGCCAGCAGCCGAGAGGAGGTGACGGTTGGAGAGACCCAGTACTTC.

The chain employs TRBV4-1 and TRBJ1-4, with 7 bases aligning to TRBD1. The CDR3 extends over 16 amino acids. CDR1 is MGHRA and CDR2 is YSYEKL in the germline V gene. The V segment lost 4 bases and the J segment 4 bases; nucleotides outside the gene matches: 9. The CDR3 is CASSRGPGTDNEKLFF. As DNA, the CDR3 is TGCGCCAGCAGCCGCGGTCCCGGGACAGATAATGAAAAACTGTTTTTT.

The rearrangement uses TRBV29-1 and TRBJ2-5; no firm D call. The DNA end is a closer match to TRBJ2-7, so the J assignment may be wrong. Germline V gives CDR1 SQVTM, CDR2 ANQGSEA. The CDR3 consists of 12 residues. CDR3 amino acids: CSVETSSYEQYF. CDR3 DNA sequence: TGCAGCGTTGAAACCTCTTCCTACGAGCAGTACTTC.

V is TRBV28 and J is TRBJ2-5; 7 nucleotides line up with TRBD2. Matching the DNA end better, TRBJ2-7 makes the J call doubtful. The CDR3 has 14 residues. The germline gives CDR1 MDHEN, CDR2 SYDVKM. The CDR3 protein is CASSLAGASYEQYF. The DNA of the CDR3 is TGTGCCAGCAGTTTAGCGGGAGCCTCCTACGAGCAGTACTTC.

The CDR3: CASSSSRDSFYNEQFF. In DNA form, the CDR3 reads TGTGCCAGCAGCTCCAGCCGGGACAGTTTTTACAATGAGCAGTTCTTC. The chain joins TRBV7-9 to TRBJ2-1, with TRBD1 identical over 7 bases. The V segment lost 4 bases and the J segment 4 bases; nucleotides outside the gene matches: 10. The germline V gene has CDR1 SEHNR and CDR2 FQNEAQ (reference sequence). The CDR3 contains 16 residues. The variable domain in full, completed from reference TRBV7-9 and TRBJ2-1, reads DTGVSQNPRHKITKRGQNVTFRCDPISEHNRLYWYRQTLGQGPEFLTYFQNEAQLEKSRLLSDRFSAERPKGSFSTLEIQRTEQGDSAMYLCASSSSRDSFYNEQFFGPGTRLTVL.

This sequence joins TRBV6-5 and TRBJ1-2; D not certain. CDR1 is MNHEY, CDR2 SVGAGI, per germline. The CDR3 has 16 residues. V lost 0 bases, J lost 1 base, and 12 bases lay in between. Here the CDR3 reads CASSYSPRRNNYGYTF. The CDR3 bases are TGTGCCAGCAGTTACTCGCCGCGGCGGAATAACTATGGCTACACCTTC.

The J gene is TRBJ1-2, the V gene TRBV18, with 9 bases identical to TRBD1. J gave up 8 bases and V 3 bases, and 10 bases lay outside the gene matches. The CDR3 sequence is 15 residues long. CDR1 is KGHSH, CDR2 LQKENI, per germline. Written as DNA, the CDR3 is TGTGCCAGCTCACCCCAGCTGGGGACAGGGAACGGCTACACCTTC. It translates to CASSPQLGTGNGYTF.

This clone has only one observation. The chain links TRBV7-9 to TRBJ2-1; 9 positions match TRBD2. The CDR3 covers 16 residues. V lost 4 bases to trimming and J lost 5 bases; unmatched junction nucleotides: 9. Germline values: CDR1 SEHNR, CDR2 FQNEAQ (reference sequence). For the CDR3, the DNA is TGTGCCAGCAGCTCCATAGGACTAGCGTTTCACAATGAGCAGTTCTTC. Amino acids: CASSSIGLAFHNEQFF.

This chain connects TRBV19 to TRBJ2-5; 8 bases fit TRBD1. There are 14 residues in the CDR3. Germline V gives CDR1 LNHDA, CDR2 SQIVND (reference sequence). Trimming removed 4 bases from V and 4 bases from J; junction bases left unmatched: 5. The CDR3 bases are TGTGCCAGTAGTAACCGACAGGGGCCAGAGACCCAGTACTTC. Translation: CASSNRQGPETQYF.

The gene calls are TRBV28 and TRBJ2-4, with TRBD2 identical over 10 bases. Germline-derived CDR1 and CDR2 are MDHEN and SYDVKM. This CDR3 is 15 amino acids long. With V trimmed by 8 bases and J by 9 bases, 13 bases remained unmatched. CDR3: CASANPGTSVGIQYF. In nucleotides, the CDR3 is TGTGCCAGCGCGAACCCCGGGACTAGCGTTGGCATTCAGTACTTC.

The chain uses TRBV11-3 and TRBJ2-2; 7 bases agree with TRBD1. The CDR3 length is 16 residues. J gave up 7 bases and V 4 bases, and 12 bases lay outside the gene matches. Germline V gene sequence: CDR1 SGHNT, CDR2 YENEEA. The CDR3, as DNA: TGTGCCAGCAGCTCCCGACAGGGAAGGGCCAGCGGGGAGCTGTTTTTT. This translates into CASSSRQGRASGELFF. Using reference TRBV11-3 and TRBJ2-2 for the parts outside the CDR3, the full variable domain is EAGVVQSPRYKIIEKKQPVAFWCNPISGHNTLYWYLQNLGQGPELLIRYENEEAVDDSQLPKDRFSAERLKGVDSTLKIQPAELGDSAVYLCASSSRQGRASGELFFGEGSRLTVL.

The chain joins TRBV28 to TRBJ2-3; D gene ambiguous. The CDR3 is made up of 12 amino acids. Looked up from germline, CDR1 is MDHEN and CDR2 is SYDVKM. Trimming stripped 4 bases from V and 6 bases from J, with 8 bases between. The CDR3 nucleotides read TGTGCCAGCAGTTCCGACTGGGATACGCAGTATTTT. As protein: CASSSDWDTQYF.

CDR3 nucleotide sequence: TGTGCCAGCAGTGGACTAGCGGGAAGTCCCACAGATACGCAGTATTTT. It translates to CASSGLAGSPTDTQYF. The chain employs TRBV2 and TRBJ2-3, with 11 bases lining up with TRBD2. The CDR3 runs to 16 residues. Trimming removed 4 bases from V and 2 bases from J; junction bases left unmatched: 5. From germline, CDR1 is SNHLY and CDR2 FYNNEI.

The chain joins TRBV7-9 to TRBJ2-2; D call uncertain. Germline V gene data show CDR1 as SEHNR and CDR2 as FQNEAQ (reference sequence). Trimming removed 0 bases at V and 0 bases at J, with 5 bases between. CDR3 size: 15 residues. The CDR3 region is CASSLAASNTGELFF. DNA for the CDR3: TGTGCCAGCAGCTTAGCAGCCTCGAACACCGGGGAGCTGTTTTTT.

This rearrangement joins TRBV4-3 to TRBJ2-5; maybe TRBD2 (7 bases). V lost 1 base, J lost 5 bases, and 14 bases lay in between. CDR1 and CDR2 (germline): LGHNA, YSLEER. This CDR3 comprises 15 residues. The CDR3, as DNA: TGCGCCAGCAGCCAAGGCGGAGGGGGGGAGGAGACCCAGTACTTC. Protein product: CASSQGGGGEETQYF.

This clone appeared a few times. This sequence joins TRBV30 and TRBJ1-1; the D is unclear. V was pared by 1 base and J by 5 bases, with 8 bases between. The CDR3 has 12 residues. Looked up from germline, CDR1 is GTSNPN and CDR2 is SVGIG (reference sequence). CDR3 sequence reads: CAWSGGRTEAFF. For the CDR3, the DNA is TGTGCCTGGAGTGGAGGGAGAACTGAAGCTTTCTTT.

The CDR3 region is CASTGGPLYSYGYTF. In nucleotides, the CDR3 is TGTGCCAGTACAGGGGGGCCCCTCTACAGTTATGGCTACACCTTC. The gene calls are TRBV6-1 and TRBJ1-2; 8 nucleotides line up with TRBD1. The CDR3 is 15 amino acids. The germline V gene has CDR1 MNHNS and CDR2 SASEGT. The V segment lost 9 bases and the J segment 5 bases; nucleotides outside the gene matches: 14.

The V and J genes are TRBV28 and TRBJ2-1; TRBD2 might be the D (6 bases). Trimming removed 2 bases from V and 2 bases from J, with 13 bases in between. The CDR3 covers 16 residues. Germline V gives CDR1 MDHEN, CDR2 SYDVKM. CDR3 in amino acids: CASSLPLAGPYNEQFF. CDR3 DNA: TGTGCCAGCAGTTTACCACTAGCAGGTCCCTACAATGAGCAGTTCTTC.

On this clone itself: The junction does not match germline at one end; this may be a read error. The gene calls are TRBV7-9 and TRBJ1-1, with TRBD1 identical over 7 bases. This CDR3 contains 15 residues. The V gene's germline CDR1 is SEHNR and CDR2 FQNEAQ (reference sequence). The CDR3 DNA reads TGTTCCAGCAGCCACGGACAGGCGGCGAACACTGAAGCTTTCTTT. Translation gives CSSSHGQAANTEAFF.

V and J are TRBV5-1 and TRBJ2-2, with 8 bases that match TRBD1. This CDR3 is built from 16 residues. The V gene's germline CDR1 is SGHRS and CDR2 YFSETQ. J was trimmed by 3 bases and V by 1 base; bases with no gene match: 5. For the CDR3, the DNA is TGCGCCAGCAGCTTGACGGACAGGGTAGACACCGGGGAGCTGTTTTTT. This codes for CASSLTDRVDTGELFF.

The V gene is TRBV5-8, the J gene TRBJ2-3; 7 bases map to TRBD1. J lost 3 bases, V lost 4 bases, and 8 bases had no gene match. This CDR3 has 15 amino acids. Germline V gene data show CDR1 as SGHTS and CDR2 as YDEGEE. The CDR3 region has the DNA TGTGCCAGCAGCAACCGACAGGGTAGAACAGATACGCAGTATTTT. Translated: CASSNRQGRTDTQYF.

The CDR3 sequence is CASSLGEYPDTEAFF. DNA of the CDR3: TGTGCCAGCAGCTTAGGGGAGTATCCCGACACTGAAGCTTTCTTT. The chain couples TRBV7-9 to TRBJ1-1; D remains unclear. The CDR3 runs 15 residues. Germline V CDR1 and CDR2: SEHNR, FQNEAQ (reference sequence). The ends were cut back, 1 base at V and 3 bases at J, with 12 bases in the middle.

The chain uses TRBV27 and TRBJ1-6, with a weak D call TRBD1 (6 bases). Germline V CDR1 and CDR2: MNHEY, SMNVEV (reference sequence). This CDR3 region has 14 residues. The germline V and J ends were trimmed by 3 bases and 10 bases, with 13 bases remaining between them. CDR3 DNA: TGTGCCAGCAGTTTCGGGACAATCGGGTCACCCCTCCACTTT. Translation gives CASSFGTIGSPLHF.

The V call is TRBV6-6, the J call TRBJ2-7; weak D call: TRBD2 (6 bases). From germline, CDR1 is MNHNY and CDR2 SVGAGI (reference sequence). The CDR3 covers 15 residues. The V end was cut by 7 bases, the J end by 6 bases, with 22 bases between. CDR3 amino acids: CASTPVGGGVSEQYF. CDR3 bases: TGTGCCAGCACGCCAGTGGGGGGTGGGGTATCCGAGCAGTACTTC.

The genes are TRBV28 and TRBJ1-1; the match to TRBD1 covers 8 bases. CDR1 and CDR2 (germline): MDHEN, SYDVKM. The CDR3 contains 15 residues. J lost 0 bases, V lost 2 bases, and 2 bases had no gene match. The CDR3 loop is CASSLGTGMNTEAFF. CDR3 coding DNA: TGTGCCAGCAGTTTAGGGACAGGAATGAACACTGAAGCTTTCTTT.